The entry that follows covers one TCR beta chain sequence. This sample is part of a study of cytomegalovirus exposure and HLA in healthy donors. The study ran its PCR with 60 Vbeta and 13 Jbeta primers. The repertoire was sequenced with immunoSEQ multiplex PCR; TCRdb's copy has only in-frame clones and lacks some. The sample gives roughly 160,000 clones, 70% to 80% of which show up once; less than 4.5% is in the top ten. The CDR3 totals 16 residues. Trimming stripped 5 bases from V and 4 bases from J, with 17 bases between. The V gene's germline CDR1 is SGHTA and CDR2 FQGNSA. The J gene is TRBJ1-4, the V gene TRBV7-2, with TRBD1 as a possible D gene (5 bases). The clonotype originates from a man younger than 40 in good health and CMV-seropositive. The sequencing sample was made of PBMCs. The CDR3 DNA is TGTGCCAGCAGCACCCAGGGTCGGGGGTTTAATGAAAAACTGTTTTTT. This codes for CASSTQGRGFNEKLFF.